What follows is one T cell receptor beta chain and its context. The germline V gene encodes CDR1 KGHSH and CDR2 LQKENI. This CDR3 is built from 14 residues. J gave up 3 bases and V 4 bases, and 2 bases lay outside the gene matches. The data were taken from a study of blood T cell repertoires in COVID-19. Study information: Spain, Italy and the United States supplied samples that represented acute and convalescent COVID-19. From T cells, B-cell-depleted T cells, or PBMCs came the material, which was cDNA or gDNA.

In the original processing: By means of reference gene primer amplification, nucleated cell counts were estimated. The protocol was immunoSEQ multiplex PCR, while the TCRdb copy is restricted to in-frame clones and leaves out a portion. V, J and clone size reflect that table, while D and trimming were determined from the DNA. The repertoire holds more than 250,000 clones, with around 83% as singletons. The sequence was obtained from a woman in her fifties or sixties with acute or convalescent COVID-19. Material: peripheral blood. The chain couples TRBV18 to TRBJ1-4; 7 bases are a match to TRBD1. The DNA for the CDR3 is TGTGCCAGCTCACAGGGGGCGGCTAATGAAAAACTGTTTTTT. It is translated as CASSQGAANEKLFF.